Below, 26 T cell receptor beta chains from the same sample are listed, as sequenced in a study of blood T cell repertoires in COVID-19. Repertoires were generated with immunoSEQ multiplex PCR, while TCRdb's copy carries only in-frame clones and drops some. The sample contains 100,000 to 140,000 clones, approximately 89% of which appear only once. The sequencing sample was made of peripheral blood. The receptor source for this set is a man aged 45-60 years with active or convalescent COVID-19.

The V gene is TRBV6-5, the J gene TRBJ1-1, with 7 bases matching TRBD1. Germline V gives CDR1 MNHEY, CDR2 SVGAGI. CDR3 length: 14 amino acids. V lost 6 bases and J lost 7; bases outside the gene matches: 11. The CDR3 bases are TGTGCCAGCAGCCTCAGGGGCAGGGGGGATGAAGCTTTCTTT. Protein: CASSLRGRGDEAFF.

The table lists this clone with a count of one. The V and J genes are TRBV23-1 and TRBJ1-5; D is perhaps TRBD1 (6 bases). TRBV23-1 is an open reading frame whose function is uncertain. There are 18 residues in the CDR3. V lost 1 base to trimming and J lost 3 bases, with 19 bases between them. The CDR3 nucleotides are TGCGCCAGCAGTCAATGGACAGCGAAATATGGAAACAATCAGCCCCAGCATTTT. It translates to CASSQWTAKYGNNQPQHF.

V gene TRBV3-1 (or the pseudogene TRBV3-2) combines with J gene TRBJ1-6; D is unclear. Germline loops: CDR1 LGHDT, CDR2 YNNKEL (reference sequence). With 3 bases removed from V and 6 bases from J, the gap between germline ends came to 15 bases. The length of the CDR3 is 16 residues. Here the CDR3 DNA reads TGTGCCAGCAGCCATGTTCGAGTCCAAAGTAATTCACCCCTCCACTTT. It codes for CASSHVRVQSNSPLHF.

This chain links TRBV6-2 or TRBV6-3 with TRBJ1-2, with 7 bases matching TRBD1. The CDR3 is 14 amino acids. Trimming at V came to 4 bases and at J to 6 bases, leaving 8 bases not matched to a gene. Germline V CDR1 and CDR2: MNHEY, SVGEGT. CDR3 region: CASSLGQEANGYTF. CDR3 sequence (DNA): TGTGCCAGCAGTTTAGGACAGGAGGCGAATGGCTACACCTTC.

This clone has more than one count but fewer than ten. The rearrangement links TRBV2 to TRBJ1-6; tentative D call: TRBD1 (5 bases). Germline CDR1 and CDR2: SNHLY and FYNNEI. V lost 8 bases, J lost 8 bases, and 13 bases lay in between. This CDR3 comprises 13 residues. The CDR3 coding sequence is TGTGCCAGCCAGGGAAGGTTGGATTCACCCCTCCACTTT. As protein: CASQGRLDSPLHF.

CDR3 sequence: CASSYGAGRNEKLFF. DNA for the CDR3: TGTGCCAGCAGTTACGGGGCAGGGCGGAATGAAAAACTGTTTTTT. This rearrangement joins TRBV6-5 to TRBJ1-4; a possible D gene is TRBD1 (5 bases). There are 15 residues in the CDR3. V was pared by 2 bases and J by 5 bases, with 12 bases between. The germline V gene has CDR1 MNHEY and CDR2 SVGAGI.

The gene calls are TRBV28 and TRBJ2-6; D possibly corresponds to TRBD2 (5 bases). V was shortened by 5 bases and J by 4 bases, with 21 bases between the two germline ends. The CDR3 consists of 18 residues. Germline values: CDR1 MDHEN, CDR2 SYDVKM. CDR3 in amino acids: CASSRGYMRLAGANVLTF. CDR3 DNA: TGTGCCAGCAGTCGGGGTTATATGAGGCTGGCCGGGGCCAACGTCCTGACTTTC.

This clone was seen only once. This rearrangement joins TRBV11-2 to TRBJ2-1; no definite D call. Germline V lookup: CDR1 SGHAT, CDR2 FQNNGV. V lost 3 bases and J lost 5, with 8 bases in between. The CDR3 sequence is 13 residues long. The CDR3 sequence: CASSLSRNNEQFF. The CDR3 DNA follows: TGTGCCAGCAGCTTGTCCAGGAACAATGAGCAGTTCTTC.

The gene calls are TRBV28 and TRBJ2-4; D might be TRBD2 (6 bases). This CDR3 is 16 amino acids long. Germline CDR1 reads MDHEN; CDR2 reads SYDVKM. V was trimmed by 2 bases and J by 1 base, leaving 12 bases between them. CDR3 DNA sequence: TGTGCCAGCAGTTTAAGGAGGGAATCGGCCAAAAACATTCAGTACTTC. It yields the protein CASSLRRESAKNIQYF. Full variable domain (missing parts from reference TRBV28 and TRBJ2-4): DVKVTQSSRYLVKRTGEKVFLECVQDMDHENMFWYRQDPGLGLRLIYFSYDVKMKEKGDIPEGYSVSREKKERFSLILESASTNQTSMYLCASSLRRESAKNIQYFGAGTRLSVL.

V is TRBV9 and J is TRBJ2-3; 7 bases map to TRBD1. CDR1 is SGDLS, CDR2 YYNGEE, per germline. The junction had 12 bases not matched to a gene; V was cut back by 2 bases and J by 3 bases. The length of the CDR3 is 17 residues. CDR3 coding DNA: TGTGCCAGCAGCGTTTGGTCGGGGACAGCCGATACAGATACGCAGTATTTT. It encodes CASSVWSGTADTDTQYF.

The sample holds one count of this clone. The J gene is TRBJ1-5, the V gene TRBV19; D uncertain. Germline V gives CDR1 LNHDA, CDR2 SQIVND (reference sequence). Trimming cost V 2 bases and J 3 bases, with 5 bases left between them. The CDR3 length is 13 residues. The CDR3 sequence is CASSISPNQPQHF. CDR3 DNA sequence: TGTGCCAGTAGTATAAGCCCCAATCAGCCCCAGCATTTT.

The J gene is TRBJ2-5, the V gene TRBV28; D perhaps matches TRBD1 (6 bases). Between the trimmed V and J ends, which lost 6 bases and 2 bases, there was a span of 16 bases. CDR1 MDHEN and CDR2 SYDVKM come from the germline V gene. The CDR3 loop spans 15 amino acids. The CDR3 coding sequence is TGTGCCAGCAGCTCGACCGGGACACTACAAGAGACCCAGTACTTC. It translates to CASSSTGTLQETQYF.

The chain has TRBV9 and TRBJ2-2; 8 positions match TRBD2. Trimming took 0 bases from V and 7 from J; bases not matched to a gene: 8. This CDR3 is 16 amino acids long. Germline V gene data show CDR1 as SGDLS and CDR2 as YYNGEE. The CDR3 loop reads CASSVVPSGRSGELFF. In nucleotides, the CDR3 is TGTGCCAGCAGCGTAGTTCCTAGCGGGCGAAGCGGGGAGCTGTTTTTT.

The chain joins TRBV5-1 to TRBJ1-4; the D gene is possibly TRBD1 (6 bases). With 3 bases removed from V and 2 bases from J, the gap between germline ends came to 8 bases. The germline CDR1 and CDR2 sequences are SGHRS and YFSETQ. The CDR3 runs to 14 residues. In nucleotides, the CDR3 is TGCGCCAGCAGCTCGACAGGCACTAATGAAAAACTGTTTTTT. The encoded protein is CASSSTGTNEKLFF. Complete variable domain (other parts from reference TRBV5-1 and TRBJ1-4): KAGVTQTPRYLIKTRGQQVTLSCSPISGHRSVSWYQQTPGQGLQFLFEYFSETQRNKGNFPGRFSGRQFSNSRSEMNVSTLELGDSALYLCASSSTGTNEKLFFGSGTQLSVL.

The V and J genes are TRBV19 and TRBJ2-7; TRBD1 matches at 12 bases. J gave up 0 bases and V 10 bases, and 13 bases lay outside the gene matches. This CDR3 comprises 17 residues. Germline CDR1 is LNHDA and CDR2 is SQIVND (reference sequence). The CDR3 is CATQLRGQGASSYEQYF. The DNA of the CDR3 is TGTGCCACCCAACTCCGGGGACAGGGGGCTTCCTCCTACGAGCAGTACTTC.

The chain has TRBV5-5 and TRBJ1-1; TRBD1 matches 7 bases. Germline CDR1 SGHKS, CDR2 YYEKEE (reference sequence). Unmatched junction bases numbered 9, after V lost 4 bases and J lost 6 bases. CDR3 length: 14 amino acids. The CDR3 loop is CASSRGQQLSEAFF. The CDR3 nucleotides are TGTGCCAGCAGCAGGGGACAGCAACTATCTGAAGCTTTCTTT. The full variable domain, completed using reference TRBV5-5 and TRBJ1-1, is DAGVTQSPTHLIKTRGQQVTLRCSPISGHKSVSWYQQVLGQGPQFIFQYYEKEERGRGNFPDRFSARQFPNYSSELNVNALLLGDSALYLCASSRGQQLSEAFFGQGTRLTVV.

The chain is built from TRBV9 and TRBJ2-1; 7 bases are a match to TRBD2. The V segment lost 5 bases and the J segment 5 bases; nucleotides outside the gene matches: 4. The CDR3 runs 13 residues. CDR1 and CDR2 (germline): SGDLS, YYNGEE. This chain's CDR3 is CASSAAGDNEQFF. CDR3 sequence (DNA): TGTGCCAGCAGTGCCGCGGGAGACAATGAGCAGTTCTTC.

There are a few counts of this clone. The genes are TRBV5-8 and TRBJ1-6, with D possibly matching TRBD1 (6 bases). V lost 2 bases and J 7 bases, leaving 10 bases between the germline ends. Germline-derived CDR1 and CDR2 are SGHTS and YDEGEE. CDR3 size: 14 residues. The CDR3 reads CASSLGQTNSPLHF. The CDR3 DNA reads TGTGCCAGCAGCTTAGGACAGACCAATTCACCCCTCCACTTT.

The chain employs TRBV28 and TRBJ1-1; D uncertain. Germline V gives CDR1 MDHEN, CDR2 SYDVKM. The CDR3 sequence is 14 residues long. V was shortened by 4 bases and J by 7 bases, with 16 bases between the two germline ends. The chain's CDR3 is CASSSDTGRNEAFF. The CDR3 DNA sequence: TGTGCCAGCAGTTCCGACACCGGAAGGAATGAAGCTTTCTTT.

CDR3 protein: CASRTDRDTEAFF. Written as DNA, the CDR3 is TGTGCCAGTAGAACTGACAGGGACACTGAAGCTTTCTTT. This sequence joins TRBV19 and TRBJ1-1; 7 bases agree with TRBD1. V trimming: 6 bases; J trimming: 3 bases; junction bases outside the gene matches: 4. Germline loops: CDR1 LNHDA, CDR2 SQIVND (reference sequence). This CDR3 contains 13 residues.

In its sample, this clone was seen once. The chain joins TRBV30 to TRBJ1-1; perhaps TRBD1 as D (6 bases). V was cut by 5 bases and J by 5 bases, with 24 bases left in between. Germline assignment: CDR1 GTSNPN and CDR2 SVGIG (reference sequence). CDR3 length: 16 residues. CDR3: CAWEGSRGAFRTEAFF. DNA of the CDR3: TGTGCCTGGGAGGGCTCCAGGGGTGCCTTCAGAACTGAAGCTTTCTTT.

The chain couples TRBV5-1 to TRBJ1-1; D remains unclear. The CDR3 has 13 amino acids. V lost 1 base and J 5 bases, leaving 9 bases between the germline ends. CDR1 and CDR2 from the germline V gene are SGHRS and YFSETQ. CDR3 loop: CASSLPGRTEAFF. In DNA form, the CDR3 reads TGCGCCAGCAGCTTGCCCGGCAGGACTGAAGCTTTCTTT.

V gene TRBV19 combines with J gene TRBJ2-1, with TRBD2 matching 9 bases. Trimming took 1 base from V and 0 from J; bases not matched to a gene: 7. In germline, CDR1 is LNHDA, CDR2 SQIVND (reference sequence). The CDR3 extends over 18 amino acids. The DNA of the CDR3 is TGTGCCAGTAGTATAGTGGCTAGCGGGGACAGCTCCTACAATGAGCAGTTCTTC. This translates into CASSIVASGDSSYNEQFF.

This chain links TRBV2 with TRBJ1-2; D gene ambiguous. The ends were cut back, 5 bases at V and 6 bases at J, with 19 bases in the middle. CDR1 SNHLY and CDR2 FYNNEI come from the germline V gene. The CDR3 is 15 amino acids. The DNA for the CDR3 is TGTGCCAGCAGTTCGGAGTTACATATCGCGGATGGCTACACCTTC. Protein sequence: CASSSELHIADGYTF.

This rearrangement joins TRBV27 to TRBJ1-5; 7 bases agree with TRBD1. This CDR3 has 15 amino acids. Germline loops: CDR1 MNHEY, CDR2 SMNVEV (reference sequence). V shed 5 bases, J shed 1 base, and the junction held 5 bases outside the gene matches. Here the CDR3 reads CASSEGGASNQPQHF. CDR3 bases: TGTGCCAGCAGTGAAGGGGGCGCAAGCAATCAGCCCCAGCATTTT.

J is TRBJ2-3 and V is TRBV29-1; TRBD2 matches at 7 bases. V shed 2 bases and J 1 base; nucleotides not matched to a gene: 9. The CDR3 consists of 16 residues. From germline, CDR1 is SQVTM and CDR2 ANQGSEA. CDR3 bases: TGCAGCGTTGAATTCCACTCCAGCGGGGGCACAGATACGCAGTATTTT. Translated, it gives CSVEFHSSGGTDTQYF.